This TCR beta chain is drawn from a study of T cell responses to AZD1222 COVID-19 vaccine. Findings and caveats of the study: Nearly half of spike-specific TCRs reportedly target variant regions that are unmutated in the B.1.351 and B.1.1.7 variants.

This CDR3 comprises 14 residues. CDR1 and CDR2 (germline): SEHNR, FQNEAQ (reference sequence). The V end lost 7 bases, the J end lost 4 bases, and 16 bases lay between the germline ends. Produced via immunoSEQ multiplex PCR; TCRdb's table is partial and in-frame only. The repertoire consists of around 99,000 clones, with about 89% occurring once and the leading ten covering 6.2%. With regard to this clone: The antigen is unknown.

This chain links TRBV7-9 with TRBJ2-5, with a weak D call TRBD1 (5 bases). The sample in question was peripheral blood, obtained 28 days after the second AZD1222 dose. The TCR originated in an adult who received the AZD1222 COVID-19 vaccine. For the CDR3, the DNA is TGTGCCAGCACCAACAATCTAGGGGTAGAGACCCAGTACTTC. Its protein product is CASTNNLGVETQYF.